This T cell receptor beta chain was observed in a study of shared clonotypes between healthy human individuals. Study summary: A couple of women and a few men aged 18 to 49 made up the donors. Three plates were used per donor for CD4 naive, three for CD4 memory, two for CD8 naive and one for CD8 memory.

Turning to this clone: Its antigen remains unknown.

Clones were read by immunoSEQ multiplex PCR, and TCRdb kept only the in-frame ones, dropping some. There are hundreds of thousands of clones in the sample; 95% to 98% occur only once, and 0.3% lies in the top ten. The naive CD8 population came from CD45RO-negative cells selected for CCR7, without terminally differentiated effector memory CD45RA+ cells. Adults of Caucasian background living in Nashville, Tennessee made up all donors. Unmatched junction bases numbered 2, after V lost 0 bases and J lost 2 bases. The germline gives CDR1 SGDLS, CDR2 YYNGEE. The CDR3 has 14 amino acids. Study-wide findings and caveats: Only blood was sampled; tissue repertoires likely differ.

The receptor was derived from a man aged 30 to 39 in good health. The chain employs TRBV9 and TRBJ2-7, with 7 bases lining up with TRBD1. The sequencing sample was made of naive CD8+ T cells sorted from blood. CDR3 bases: TGTGCCAGCAGCGTAGGGACAGGCCCCTACGAGCAGTACTTC. It translates to CASSVGTGPYEQYF.